Presented here are 21 T cell receptor beta chains from one specimen sequenced in a study of T cell repertoires in cytomegalovirus infection. TCRdb redid the calling of the reads with MiXCR, one entry per CDR3 protein. This sample has hundreds of thousands of distinct CDR3 sequences, with roughly 42% found just once. These receptors have no known antigen. Sequenced here: cultured PBMCs, sampled from culture after CMV antigen stimulation. The source of these receptors is a human donor in good health (CMV status not recorded). Some clones in this sample may be carry-over from other donors' samples.

This clonotype was seen only a few times. The genes are TRBV19 and TRBJ1-4; D unresolved. The V end lost 5 bases, the J end lost 8 bases, and 3 bases lay between the germline ends. The CDR3 is made up of 10 amino acids. Germline V gives CDR1 LNHDA, CDR2 SQIVND (reference sequence). This CDR3 is CASSGEKLFF. The CDR3 DNA is TGTGCCAGTAGTGGGGAAAAACTGTTTTTT.

J is TRBJ2-1 and V is TRBV7-4; D perhaps matches TRBD2 (6 bases). CDR1 SGHVT and CDR2 SQSDAQ come from the germline V gene. The V and J ends lost 7 bases and 6 bases respectively, with 22 bases between them. This CDR3 has 16 residues. CDR3 sequence reads: CASTPSTGGRGNEQFF. The CDR3 bases are TGTGCCAGCACCCCTAGCACCGGGGGAAGGGGCAATGAGCAGTTCTTC.

This clonotype has more than one count but fewer than ten. The chain joins TRBV7-8 to TRBJ2-1; possible D gene TRBD2, 5 bases. The CDR3 consists of 15 residues. Germline CDR1 reads SGHVS; CDR2 reads FQNEAQ. V lost 4 bases and J 0 bases, leaving 10 bases between the germline ends. CDR3 region: CASSSRALSYNEQFF. The CDR3 region has the DNA TGTGCCAGCAGCTCGAGGGCGCTCTCCTACAATGAGCAGTTCTTC.

This clonotype came up a few times. The chain carries TRBV7-2 and TRBJ2-1, with 7 bases aligning to TRBD2. The CDR3 has 15 residues. The germline V gene encodes CDR1 SGHTA and CDR2 FQGNSA. The V and J ends lost 3 bases and 4 bases, in that order; junction bases with no gene match: 6. The CDR3 is CASSLGLPGYNEQFF. CDR3 nucleotides: TGTGCCAGCAGCTTGGGACTACCCGGGTACAATGAGCAGTTCTTC.

This chain connects TRBV6-5 to TRBJ2-6; D is uncertain. CDR1 MNHEY and CDR2 SVGAGI come from the germline V gene. Trimming took 4 bases from V and 3 from J, leaving 13 bases between them. The CDR3 covers 16 residues. DNA for the CDR3: TGTGCCAGCAGTTTGTCTATCGGTGTTGGGGCCAACGTCCTGACTTTC. Translation gives CASSLSIGVGANVLTF.

The rearrangement links TRBV2 to TRBJ2-2; 9 nucleotides match TRBD1. Losses at the gene ends were 6 bases for V and 6 bases for J; bases not matched to a gene: 5. Germline CDR1 is SNHLY and CDR2 is FYNNEI. The length of the CDR3 is 14 residues. CDR3 nucleotide sequence: TGTGCCAGCAGCCTAGACAGGGGGGCCGGGGAGCTGTTTTTT. It codes for CASSLDRGAGELFF.

This sequence joins TRBV28 and TRBJ2-5; either TRBD1 or TRBD2 may fit D (6 bases each). The CDR3 consists of 15 residues. V lost 3 bases and J lost 4, with 15 bases in between. Germline CDR1 is MDHEN and CDR2 is SYDVKM. CDR3 loop: CASSLWGAGLETQYF. DNA of the CDR3: TGTGCCAGCAGTTTGTGGGGGGCAGGCTTAGAGACCCAGTACTTC.

This clonotype was observed a handful of times. The chain uses TRBV6-2 or TRBV6-3 and TRBJ1-2, with D possibly being TRBD1 (6 bases). This CDR3 is built from 15 residues. V was shortened by 1 base and J by 7 bases, with 16 bases between the two germline ends. Germline V CDR1 and CDR2: MNHEY, SVGEGT. The CDR3 nucleotides read TGTGCCAGCAGTTACTGGAGGACAACAGGGCCTGGCTACACCTTC. The encoded protein is CASSYWRTTGPGYTF.

This clonotype was counted only a few times. The V and J genes are TRBV28 and TRBJ2-7, with a possible D match to TRBD2 (6 bases). CDR1 is MDHEN, CDR2 SYDVKM, per germline. The V gene lost 8 bases and the J gene lost 3 bases, with 14 bases spanning the gap. This CDR3 comprises 13 residues. The CDR3 DNA sequence: TGTGCCAGCCGGAGGGGTTCCGACTACGAGCAGTACTTC. Residues: CASRRGSDYEQYF.

This clonotype was counted at least ten times. J is TRBJ2-1 and V is TRBV7-2; D could derive from TRBD1 or TRBD2 (5 bases each). The length of the CDR3 is 14 residues. Germline CDR1 and CDR2: SGHTA and FQGNSA. V was pared by 5 bases and J by 4 bases, with 12 bases between. Written as DNA, the CDR3 is TGTGCCAGCAGCCCGGGATGGGGGTACAATGAGCAGTTCTTC. This translates into CASSPGWGYNEQFF.

This clonotype was seen at least ten times. The chain has TRBV7-2 and TRBJ1-2, with D hard to call. The V gene's germline CDR1 is SGHTA and CDR2 FQGNSA. CDR3 length equals 12 residues. The V gene lost 1 base and the J gene lost 8 bases, with 8 bases spanning the gap. The CDR3 DNA reads as TGTGCCAGCAGCTTAGAAGGGTTGGGCTACACCTTC. It encodes CASSLEGLGYTF.

This clonotype was counted only a few times. The rearrangement links TRBV20-1 to TRBJ1-2; TRBD1 might be the D (5 bases). Trimming took 5 bases from V and 0 from J, leaving 16 bases between them. CDR3 size: 15 residues. Germline V gene sequence: CDR1 DFQATT, CDR2 SNEGSKA (reference sequence). This chain's CDR3 is CSASVRDAANYGYTF. The CDR3 region has the DNA TGCAGTGCTTCCGTGCGGGACGCAGCTAACTATGGCTACACCTTC.

The CDR3 DNA follows: TGTGCCACCAGTGGACAGAACACAGATACGCAGTATTTT. Amino acid sequence: CATSGQNTDTQYF. The chain recombines TRBV24-1 with TRBJ2-3; TRBD1 is a possible D gene (5 bases). The CDR3 has 13 amino acids. V was clipped by 5 bases and J by 2 bases, with 7 bases between them. CDR1 KGHDR and CDR2 SFDVKD come from the germline V gene.

The rearrangement uses TRBV6-1 and TRBJ2-7, with D hard to call. CDR3 length equals 11 residues. Trimming removed 1 base at V and 7 bases at J, with 5 bases between. Germline V gene lookup returns CDR1 MNHNS and CDR2 SASEGT. The CDR3 region is CASSEVGEQYF. The DNA for the CDR3 is TGTGCCAGCAGTGAAGTGGGGGAGCAGTACTTC.

V is TRBV6-2 or TRBV6-3 and J is TRBJ2-4; TRBD2 might be the D (6 bases). The germline V gene has CDR1 MNHEY and CDR2 SVGEGT. The CDR3 contains 15 residues. V lost 2 bases and J lost 7, with 15 bases in between. The CDR3 nucleotides read TGTGCCAGCAGTTACGGGGGGACGGGCGCGAACATTCAGTACTTC. Translation: CASSYGGTGANIQYF.

This clonotype was seen a handful of times. The chain uses TRBV7-6 and TRBJ2-1; D remains unclear. This CDR3 is 14 amino acids long. Germline loops: CDR1 SGHVS, CDR2 FNYEAQ. Trimming shortened V by 2 bases and J by 4 bases, and 9 bases separated the two germline ends. CDR3 nucleotides: TGTGCCAGCAGCTTATCAGGCCCATACAATGAGCAGTTCTTC. This codes for CASSLSGPYNEQFF.

This clonotype was seen a handful of times. The gene calls are TRBV5-4 and TRBJ2-3; maybe TRBD2 (6 bases). Germline V gene data show CDR1 as SGHNT and CDR2 as YYREEE (reference sequence). The CDR3 totals 15 residues. V was shortened by 1 base and J by 3 bases, with 12 bases between the two germline ends. The DNA for the CDR3 is TGTGCCAGCAGCTTGTCGCGGGGTGGAACAGATACGCAGTATTTT. Translation gives CASSLSRGGTDTQYF.

The table lists this clonotype with a few counts. The chain links TRBV6-6 to TRBJ2-5, with 8 bases fitting TRBD2. J gave up 5 bases and V 6 bases, and 11 bases lay outside the gene matches. Per the germline V gene, CDR1 is MNHNY and CDR2 is SVGAGI (reference sequence). The CDR3 has 15 amino acids. CDR3 sequence: CASSDTGRGDETQYF. CDR3 DNA sequence: TGTGCCAGCAGCGATACTGGGCGGGGGGATGAGACCCAGTACTTC.

The V call is TRBV7-2, the J call TRBJ1-4, with a possible D match to TRBD1 (5 bases). Germline V gives CDR1 SGHTA, CDR2 FQGNSA. This CDR3 contains 13 residues. V gave up 1 base and J gave up 11 bases, with 11 bases separating them. The CDR3 here is CASSLGTPKKLFF. The CDR3 nucleotides are TGTGCCAGCAGCTTAGGGACACCGAAGAAACTGTTTTTT.

The chain has TRBV7-2 and TRBJ2-1, with D tentatively TRBD2 (7 bases). Germline CDR1 is SGHTA and CDR2 is FQGNSA. The germline V and J ends were trimmed by 6 bases and 1 base, with 16 bases remaining between them. CDR3 size: 16 residues. The CDR3 coding sequence is TGTGCCAGCAGTCAGAGGGGGGGGGGGTCCTACAATGAGCAGTTCTTC. Protein: CASSQRGGGSYNEQFF. The full variable domain, in which reference TRBV7-2 and TRBJ2-1 provide the parts outside the CDR3, is GAGVSQSPSNKVTEKGKDVELRCDPISGHTALYWYRQSLGQGLEFLIYFQGNSAPDKSGLPSDRFSAERTGGSVSTLTIQRTQQEDSAVYLCASSQRGGGSYNEQFFGPGTRLTVL.

This clonotype was counted between two and nine times. V is TRBV7-9 and J is TRBJ2-4, with 7 bases aligning to TRBD1. V shed 8 bases and J 8 bases; nucleotides not matched to a gene: 9. CDR1 is SEHNR, CDR2 FQNEAQ, per germline (reference sequence). CDR3 size: 13 residues. The CDR3 spells CASGNEGAHIQYF. In nucleotides, the CDR3 is TGTGCCAGCGGAAATGAGGGGGCGCACATTCAGTACTTC.